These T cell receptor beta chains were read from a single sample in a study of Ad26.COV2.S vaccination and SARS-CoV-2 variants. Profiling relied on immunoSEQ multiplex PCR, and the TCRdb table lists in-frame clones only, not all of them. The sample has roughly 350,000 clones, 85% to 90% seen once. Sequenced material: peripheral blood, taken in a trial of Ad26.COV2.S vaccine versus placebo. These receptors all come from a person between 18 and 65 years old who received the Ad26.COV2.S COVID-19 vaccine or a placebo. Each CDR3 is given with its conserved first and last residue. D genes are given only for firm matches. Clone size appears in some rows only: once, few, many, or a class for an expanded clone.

CDR3: CASSQSPGGYNEQFF; DNA: TGTGCCAGCAGCCAATCGCCCGGGGGCTACAATGAGCAGTTCTTC; V: TRBV3-1/TRBV3-2; J: TRBJ2-1; D: -; size: -
CDR3: CASSLSKQGFGNQPQHF; DNA: TGTGCCAGCTCACTTTCCAAACAGGGCTTTGGCAATCAGCCCCAGCATTTT; V: TRBV18; J: TRBJ1-5; D: -; size: -
CDR3: CASSVLAGTLGQFF; DNA: TGTGCCAGCAGTGTATTAGCGGGGACCCTCGGGCAGTTCTTC; V: TRBV2; J: TRBJ2-1; D: TRBD2; size: -
CDR3: CASSPGTDYEQYF; DNA: TGTGCCAGCAGTCCCGGGACAGACTACGAGCAGTACTTC; V: TRBV6-6; J: TRBJ2-7; D: TRBD1; size: -
CDR3: CASSFGTGSYNEQFF; DNA: TGTGCCAGCAGTTTTGGGACAGGCTCCTACAATGAGCAGTTCTTC; V: TRBV27; J: TRBJ2-1; D: TRBD1; size: -
CDR3: CASSLAGDYEQYF; DNA: TGTGCCAGCAGCTTAGCGGGAGATTACGAGCAGTACTTC; V: TRBV11-2; J: TRBJ2-7; D: -; size: once
CDR3: CSTRQGQETQYF; DNA: TGCAGCACCAGACAGGGTCAAGAGACCCAGTACTTC; V: TRBV29-1; J: TRBJ2-5; D: TRBD1; size: -
CDR3: CASSQGGGRARSMWQYF; DNA: TGTGCCAGCAGCCAAGGGGGCGGGAGGGCCCGTTCAATGTGGCAGTACTTC; V: TRBV3-1/TRBV3-2; J: TRBJ2-7; D: TRBD2; size: -
CDR3: CASSLPGGNRIQYF; DNA: TGTGCCAGCAGCTTACCAGGGGGTAATCGAATCCAGTACTTC; V: TRBV7-8; J: TRBJ2-5; D: TRBD1; size: -
CDR3: CASSLWGHSNQPQHF; DNA: TGTGCCAGCAGCTTGTGGGGTCATAGCAATCAGCCCCAGCATTTT; V: TRBV5-6; J: TRBJ1-5; D: -; size: once
CDR3: CASSASGQGISYEQYF; DNA: TGCGCCAGCAGCGCTTCGGGACAGGGGATCTCCTACGAGCAGTACTTC; V: TRBV5-1; J: TRBJ2-7; D: TRBD1; size: -
CDR3: CASSPHGGLATGANVLTF; DNA: TGTGCCAGCAGCCCCCACGGCGGGTTAGCCACTGGGGCCAACGTCCTGACTTTC; V: TRBV4-2; J: TRBJ2-6; D: -; size: -
CDR3: CASSQDREKDQPQHF; DNA: TGTGCCAGTAGCCAGGACAGGGAAAAAGATCAGCCCCAGCATTTT; V: TRBV19; J: TRBJ1-5; D: TRBD1; size: -
CDR3: CASSLRGQGYTEAFF; DNA: TGTGCCAGCAGCTTGCGGGGACAGGGGTACACTGAAGCTTTCTTT; V: TRBV5-5; J: TRBJ1-1; D: TRBD1; size: -
CDR3: CASSPYRGSSTDTQYF; DNA: TGTGCCAGCAGCCCCTACCGGGGGTCGAGCACAGATACGCAGTATTTT; V: TRBV13; J: TRBJ2-3; D: -; size: -
CDR3: CASSPQGSSYNEQFF; DNA: TGTGCCAGCAGCCCCCAGGGGAGCTCCTACAATGAGCAGTTCTTC; V: TRBV6-4; J: TRBJ2-1; D: -; size: -
CDR3: CSVGKQGSVNTEAFF; DNA: TGCAGCGTTGGTAAACAGGGGTCAGTTAACACTGAAGCTTTCTTT; V: TRBV29-1; J: TRBJ1-1; D: TRBD1; size: -
CDR3: CASSPGQGIGETQYF; DNA: TGTGCCAGCAGCCCGGGACAGGGGATCGGCGAGACCCAGTACTTC; V: TRBV7-9; J: TRBJ2-5; D: TRBD1; size: -
CDR3: CASSIGAGGYNEQFF; DNA: TGTGCCAGTAGTATAGGGGCGGGGGGCTACAATGAGCAGTTCTTC; V: TRBV19; J: TRBJ2-1; D: TRBD2; size: once
CDR3: CASSPGLAGGLTNTGELFF; DNA: TGTGCCAGCAGCCCGGGACTAGCGGGAGGGCTTACCAACACCGGGGAGCTGTTTTTT; V: TRBV5-4; J: TRBJ2-2; D: TRBD2; size: -
CDR3: CATSLDTFGNQPQHF; DNA: TGTGCCACCAGTTTGGACACGTTCGGCAATCAGCCCCAGCATTTT; V: TRBV24-1; J: TRBJ1-5; D: -; size: -
CDR3: CASSGIQGRVMNEQFF; DNA: TGTGCCAGCAGTGGGATACAGGGGAGGGTCATGAATGAGCAGTTCTTC; V: TRBV2; J: TRBJ2-1; D: -; size: -
CDR3: CASSPSGLEAGELFF; DNA: TGTGCCAGCTCACCAAGCGGACTAGAGGCCGGGGAGCTGTTTTTT; V: TRBV18; J: TRBJ2-2; D: TRBD2; size: -
CDR3: CASSIRFVGAKGNQPQHF; DNA: TGTGCCAGTAGTATACGGTTCGTGGGGGCTAAGGGCAATCAGCCCCAGCATTTT; V: TRBV19; J: TRBJ1-5; D: -; size: -
CDR3: CASSLVPRNTEAFF; DNA: TGTGCCAGCAGTTTAGTTCCCAGGAACACTGAAGCTTTCTTT; V: TRBV6-2/TRBV6-3; J: TRBJ1-1; D: -; size: -
CDR3: CASSPQGKLQETQYF; DNA: TGTGCCAGCTCACCACAGGGGAAACTTCAAGAGACCCAGTACTTC; V: TRBV18; J: TRBJ2-5; D: -; size: -
CDR3: CASSGPGGPGNEQFF; DNA: TGTGCCAGCAGTGGCCCGGGGGGGCCCGGCAATGAGCAGTTCTTC; V: TRBV6-2/TRBV6-3; J: TRBJ2-1; D: TRBD2; size: -
CDR3: CSVGTGRAYEQYF; DNA: TGCAGCGTCGGGACAGGGAGGGCCTACGAGCAGTACTTC; V: TRBV29-1; J: TRBJ2-7; D: TRBD1; size: -
CDR3: CASSFGTGGTEAFF; DNA: TGTGCCAGCAGCTTCGGGACAGGGGGCACTGAAGCTTTCTTT; V: TRBV9; J: TRBJ1-1; D: TRBD1; size: -
CDR3: CASSSGQAGNTIYF; DNA: TGCGCCAGCAGTTCCGGACAGGCTGGAAACACCATATATTTT; V: TRBV5-1; J: TRBJ1-3; D: TRBD1; size: -
CDR3: CAWSGWGVPFSSGANVLTF; DNA: TGTGCCTGGAGTGGATGGGGGGTCCCCTTTAGCTCTGGGGCCAACGTCCTGACTTTC; V: TRBV30; J: TRBJ2-6; D: -; size: -
CDR3: CASRFSQGVHEQFF; DNA: TGTGCCAGCAGGTTCTCCCAGGGGGTGCATGAGCAGTTCTTC; V: TRBV7-8; J: TRBJ2-1; D: TRBD1; size: many
CDR3: CASQGGGPTDTQYF; DNA: TGTGCCAGCCAAGGGGGGGGGCCCACAGATACGCAGTATTTT; V: TRBV11-2; J: TRBJ2-3; D: -; size: -
CDR3: CASSSRSGGAYNEQFF; DNA: TGTGCCAGCAGTTCGCGGAGCGGGGGTGCCTACAATGAGCAGTTCTTC; V: TRBV6-5; J: TRBJ2-1; D: TRBD2; size: -
CDR3: CASSSDSRNTGELFF; DNA: TGTGCCAGCAGCTCGGACAGCCGGAACACCGGGGAGCTGTTTTTT; V: TRBV5-8; J: TRBJ2-2; D: -; size: -
CDR3: CASSFARRGDTQYF; DNA: TGCGCCAGCAGCTTTGCTCGAAGGGGAGATACGCAGTATTTT; V: TRBV5-1; J: TRBJ2-3; D: -; size: -
CDR3: CASSLAWGASTDTQYF; DNA: TGTGCCAGCAGCTTAGCATGGGGGGCTAGCACAGATACGCAGTATTTT; V: TRBV7-2; J: TRBJ2-3; D: -; size: -
CDR3: CASRSSGTSYEQYF; DNA: TGTGCCAGCAGGTCCAGCGGGACCTCCTACGAGCAGTACTTC; V: TRBV28; J: TRBJ2-7; D: TRBD2; size: -
CDR3: CASSVGGAPISGNTIYF; DNA: TGTGCCAGCAGCGTAGGGGGGGCCCCGATCTCTGGAAACACCATATATTTT; V: TRBV9; J: TRBJ1-3; D: -; size: -
CDR3: CASSDVDPSSYEQYF; DNA: TGTGCCAGCAGTGACGTGGACCCCAGCTCCTACGAGCAGTACTTC; V: TRBV2; J: TRBJ2-7; D: -; size: few
CDR3: CASSRGAYSNQPQHF; DNA: TGTGCCAGCAGTCGGGGGGCGTATAGCAATCAGCCCCAGCATTTT; V: TRBV2; J: TRBJ1-5; D: -; size: -
CDR3: CASRPGPRDEKLFF; DNA: TGTGCCAGCAGACCCGGGCCAAGGGATGAAAAACTGTTTTTT; V: TRBV6-5; J: TRBJ1-4; D: -; size: -
CDR3: CASSGLAGALYNEQFF; DNA: TGTGCCAGCAGTGGACTAGCGGGGGCACTCTACAATGAGCAGTTCTTC; V: TRBV25-1; J: TRBJ2-1; D: TRBD2; size: -
CDR3: CATSRTRGLAGTYNEQFF; DNA: TGTGCCACCAGCAGAACACGGGGACTAGCGGGTACCTACAATGAGCAGTTCTTC; V: TRBV15; J: TRBJ2-1; D: TRBD2; size: -
CDR3: CASSQPGQNYEQYF; DNA: TGCGCCAGCAGCCAACCGGGACAAAATTACGAGCAGTACTTC; V: TRBV4-1; J: TRBJ2-7; D: -; size: -
CDR3: CASSPPDRGTGNEQYF; DNA: TGTGCCAGCAGCCCTCCCGACAGGGGGACGGGGAACGAGCAGTACTTC; V: TRBV3-1/TRBV3-2; J: TRBJ2-7; D: TRBD1; size: -
CDR3: CASSYPTGVDTQYF; DNA: TGTGCCAGCAGCTATCCGACAGGAGTAGATACGCAGTATTTT; V: TRBV5-6; J: TRBJ2-3; D: -; size: -
CDR3: CASSRSSVGGELFF; DNA: TGTGCCAGCAGTCGCTCTAGCGTTGGCGGGGAGCTGTTTTTT; V: TRBV2; J: TRBJ2-2; D: -; size: few
CDR3: CASSRGVNEQFF; DNA: TGTGCCAGCAGCCGGGGGGTCAATGAGCAGTTCTTC; V: TRBV13; J: TRBJ2-1; D: TRBD2; size: -
CDR3: CASSQDSASYGYTF; DNA: TGTGCCAGCAGCCAAGATTCAGCAAGCTATGGCTACACCTTC; V: TRBV3-1/TRBV3-2; J: TRBJ1-2; D: -; size: -
CDR3: CASSGLAGDEQYF; DNA: TGTGCCAGCAGCGGACTAGCGGGAGACGAGCAGTACTTC; V: TRBV3-1/TRBV3-2; J: TRBJ2-7; D: TRBD2; size: -
CDR3: CASSQVSTGRQPQHF; DNA: TGCGCCAGCAGCCAAGTATCAACAGGGCGTCAGCCCCAGCATTTT; V: TRBV4-1; J: TRBJ1-5; D: -; size: -
CDR3: CASSGVGGYSNQPQHF; DNA: TGTGCCAGCAGCGGCGTAGGAGGTTATAGCAATCAGCCCCAGCATTTT; V: TRBV7-8; J: TRBJ1-5; D: -; size: -
CDR3: CASSPPEEAEAFF; DNA: TGTGCCAGCAGTCCCCCCGAGGAGGCTGAAGCTTTCTTT; V: TRBV28; J: TRBJ1-1; D: -; size: -
CDR3: CASRTGANVLTF; DNA: TGTGCCAGCAGAACTGGGGCCAACGTCCTGACTTTC; V: TRBV6-5; J: TRBJ2-6; D: -; size: few
CDR3: CATSDSGTSGGATDTQYF; DNA: TGTGCCACCAGTGATTCCGGGACTAGCGGGGGCGCCACAGATACGCAGTATTTT; V: TRBV24-1; J: TRBJ2-3; D: TRBD2; size: -
CDR3: CASSLRGSYEQYF; DNA: TGTGCCAGCAGTTTGAGAGGCTCCTACGAGCAGTACTTC; V: TRBV28; J: TRBJ2-7; D: -; size: -
CDR3: CASIHRGINTEAFF; DNA: TGTGCCAGCATCCACAGGGGAATCAACACTGAAGCTTTCTTT; V: TRBV6-5; J: TRBJ1-1; D: TRBD1; size: -
CDR3: CASSERPEETQYF; DNA: TGTGCCAGCAGTGAAAGGCCTGAAGAGACCCAGTACTTC; V: TRBV2; J: TRBJ2-5; D: -; size: -